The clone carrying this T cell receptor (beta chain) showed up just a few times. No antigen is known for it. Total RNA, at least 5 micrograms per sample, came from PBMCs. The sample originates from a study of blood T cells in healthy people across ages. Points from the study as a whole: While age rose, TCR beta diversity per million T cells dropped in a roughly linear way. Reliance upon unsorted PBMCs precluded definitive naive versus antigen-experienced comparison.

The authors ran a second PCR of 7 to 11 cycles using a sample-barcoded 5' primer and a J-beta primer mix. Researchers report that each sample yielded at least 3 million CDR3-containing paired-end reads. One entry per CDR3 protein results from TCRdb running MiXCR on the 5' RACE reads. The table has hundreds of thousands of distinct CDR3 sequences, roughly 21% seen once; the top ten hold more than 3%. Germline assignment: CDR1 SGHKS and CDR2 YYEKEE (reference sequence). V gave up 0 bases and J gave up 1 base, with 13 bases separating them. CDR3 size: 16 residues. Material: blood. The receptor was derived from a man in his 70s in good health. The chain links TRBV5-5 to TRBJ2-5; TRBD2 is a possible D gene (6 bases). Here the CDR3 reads CASSLAVGGGQETQYF. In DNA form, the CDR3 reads TGTGCCAGCAGCTTGGCCGTCGGGGGAGGCCAAGAGACCCAGTACTTC.